The 12 T cell receptor beta chains below come from one sample, sequenced in a study of CD8 T cells in Susac syndrome. Roughly 0.45 to 1 ug RNA was reverse transcribed with random hexamers. TCRdb analysed the immunoSEQ multiplex PCR reads with MiXCR anew, one entry per CDR3 protein. The sample has 190,000 or so distinct CDR3 sequences; just under 95% are singletons. Material: CD4+ T cells from PBMCs. Receptor source: a human donor with multiple sclerosis.

This chain joins TRBV3-1 and TRBJ2-3; maybe TRBD2 (6 bases). This CDR3 comprises 17 residues. Per the germline V gene, CDR1 is LGHDT and CDR2 is YNNKEL (reference sequence). V lost 2 bases, J lost 6 bases, and 21 bases lay in between. The CDR3 DNA reads TGTGCCAGCAGCCAACCCCTCGGGAGCTTTGGCAAGGATACGCAGTATTTT. It is translated as CASSQPLGSFGKDTQYF.

The chain employs TRBV29-1 and TRBJ1-2; 10 bases agree with TRBD1. The CDR3 is made up of 13 amino acids. V dropped 4 bases and J dropped 7; count of bases not matched to a gene: 6. Germline V lookup: CDR1 SQVTM, CDR2 ANQGSEA. CDR3 bases: TGCAGCGTTGTGATCGGACAGGGGGTTGGCTACACCTTC. This translates into CSVVIGQGVGYTF.

The J gene is TRBJ2-3, the V gene TRBV4-1; D gene unclear. The length of the CDR3 is 16 residues. The V gene lost 0 bases and the J gene lost 4 bases, with 14 bases spanning the gap. Germline CDR1 and CDR2: MGHRA and YSYEKL. The CDR3: CASSQDPSWLADTQYF. The CDR3 DNA sequence: TGCGCCAGCAGCCAAGATCCCAGCTGGCTGGCAGATACGCAGTATTTT.

V is TRBV20-1 and J is TRBJ2-5, with 11 bases lining up with TRBD2. The CDR3 contains 15 residues. The V segment lost 4 bases and the J segment 7 bases; nucleotides outside the gene matches: 11. Germline CDR1 is DFQATT and CDR2 is SNEGSKA (reference sequence). The CDR3 region has the DNA TGCAGTGCTACCCGGGTAGCGGGGGGGAATTGGACCCAGTACTTC. Encoded protein: CSATRVAGGNWTQYF.

V usage is TRBV20-1 and J usage is TRBJ2-1, with TRBD2 matching 8 bases. From germline, CDR1 is DFQATT and CDR2 SNEGSKA (reference sequence). With V trimmed by 3 bases and J by 7 bases, 8 bases remained unmatched. The CDR3 consists of 14 residues. CDR3 sequence reads: CSASFAGGPNEQFF. In DNA, the CDR3 is TGCAGTGCTAGTTTCGCGGGGGGCCCTAATGAGCAGTTCTTC.

The V gene is TRBV5-1, the J gene TRBJ1-2; a possible D gene is TRBD1 (6 bases). Germline assignment: CDR1 SGHRS and CDR2 YFSETQ. With 4 bases removed from V and 8 bases from J, the gap between germline ends came to 18 bases. This CDR3 spans 14 amino acids. The CDR3 coding sequence is TGCGCCAGCAGCCCCTACCCAGGGGCGGAAGGCTACACCTTC. Translation: CASSPYPGAEGYTF. Together with reference TRBV5-1 and TRBJ1-2, the CDR3 gives the full variable domain: KAGVTQTPRYLIKTRGQQVTLSCSPISGHRSVSWYQQTPGQGLQFLFEYFSETQRNKGNFPGRFSGRQFSNSRSEMNVSTLELGDSALYLCASSPYPGAEGYTFGSGTRLTVV.

This clonotype has just one count. This rearrangement joins TRBV19 to TRBJ1-2; 8 bases agree with TRBD1. This CDR3 comprises 15 residues. Trimming removed 6 bases from V and 3 bases from J; junction bases left unmatched: 9. Germline V gene data show CDR1 as LNHDA and CDR2 as SQIVND (reference sequence). The CDR3 DNA sequence: TGTGCCAGTAGAGACATCGGGACAGGTGACTATGGCTACACCTTC. Translation gives CASRDIGTGDYGYTF.

CDR3 amino acids: CAVGGDPDEQFF. The CDR3, as DNA: TGTGCTGTGGGGGGGGACCCCGATGAGCAGTTCTTC. The chain combines TRBV30 with TRBJ2-1, with 7 bases matching TRBD2. Germline loops: CDR1 GTSNPN, CDR2 SVGIG (reference sequence). The CDR3 covers 12 residues. Supplemented by reference TRBV30 and TRBJ2-1, the full variable domain reads SQTIHQWPATLVQPVGSPLSLECTVEGTSNPNLYWYRQAAGRGLQLLFYSVGIGQISSEVPQNLSASRPQDRQFILSSKKLLLSDSGFYLCAVGGDPDEQFFGPGTRLTVL.

In this sample, this clonotype turned up once. The chain uses TRBV20-1 and TRBJ1-1, with D tentatively TRBD1 (6 bases). CDR1 and CDR2 from the germline V gene are DFQATT and SNEGSKA (reference sequence). Trimming took 5 bases from V and 7 from J, leaving 8 bases between them. The CDR3 has 10 residues. This CDR3 is CSARDIEAFF. The CDR3 nucleotides are TGCAGTGCTCGGGACATTGAAGCTTTCTTT.

The chain carries TRBV29-1 and TRBJ2-3; D possibly corresponds to TRBD2 (7 bases). V lost 6 bases to trimming and J lost 4 bases, with 17 bases between them. This CDR3 spans 14 amino acids. The germline V gene encodes CDR1 SQVTM and CDR2 ANQGSEA. The CDR3 sequence: CSVEGGTGSDTQYF. CDR3 DNA sequence: TGCAGCGTCGAGGGGGGGACCGGCTCAGATACGCAGTATTTT.

This clonotype has just one count. CDR3 DNA: TGTGCCTGGAGTGTACGGGAGGACAGCAACGAGCAGTACGTC. Amino acid sequence: CAWSVREDSNEQYV. The V call is TRBV30, the J call TRBJ2-7; D is perhaps TRBD2 (7 bases). Germline V lookup: CDR1 GTSNPN, CDR2 SVGIG (reference sequence). The CDR3 length is 14 residues. Trimming cost V 0 bases and J 5 bases, with 14 bases left between them.

This rearrangement joins TRBV15 to TRBJ2-3; no definite D call. V was trimmed by 3 bases and J by 4 bases, leaving 11 bases between them. The CDR3 contains 14 residues. The germline CDR1 and CDR2 sequences are LNHNV and YYDKDF (reference sequence). The CDR3 DNA sequence: TGTGCCACCAGCAGCTTGATCGTCCCAGATACGCAGTATTTT. Its translation: CATSSLIVPDTQYF.